This TCR beta chain was captured by sequencing in a study of identical twins. TCRdb fed the 5' RACE reads into MiXCR, producing one record per CDR3 protein. The sample carries under 800,000 distinct CDR3 sequences, less than 25% recorded once. This clonotype showed up just a few times. The same specimen was also included in a second study, on T cells expressing NK-cell markers.

The sequenced sample was PBMCs. The sequence was collected from a woman aged 18-29 years in good health.

DNA of the CDR3: TGTGCCAGCAGCCAAGGGAGAATCTACGAGCAGTACTTC. Its translation is CASSQGRIYEQYF. V is TRBV3-1 and J is TRBJ2-7; no clear D gene. Germline V gives CDR1 LGHDT, CDR2 YNNKEL (reference sequence). There are 13 residues in the CDR3. V was shortened by 1 base and J by 3 bases, with 7 bases between the two germline ends.